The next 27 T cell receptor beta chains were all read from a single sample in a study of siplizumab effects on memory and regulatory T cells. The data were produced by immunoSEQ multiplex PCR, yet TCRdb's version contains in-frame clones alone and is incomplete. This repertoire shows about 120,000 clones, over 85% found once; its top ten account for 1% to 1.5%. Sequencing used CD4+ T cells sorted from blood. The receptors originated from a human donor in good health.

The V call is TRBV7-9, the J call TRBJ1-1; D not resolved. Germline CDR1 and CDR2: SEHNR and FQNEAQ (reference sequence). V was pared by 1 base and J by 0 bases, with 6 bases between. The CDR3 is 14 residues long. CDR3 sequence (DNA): TGTGCCAGCAGCTTAGTTTCAGTGAACACTGAAGCTTTCTTT. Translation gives CASSLVSVNTEAFF.

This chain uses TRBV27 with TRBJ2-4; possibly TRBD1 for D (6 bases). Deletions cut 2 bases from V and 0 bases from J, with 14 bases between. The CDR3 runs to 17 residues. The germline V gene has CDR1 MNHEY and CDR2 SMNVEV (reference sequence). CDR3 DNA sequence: TGTGCCAGCAGTTTAACCGGGTGGGGGCTAGCCAAAAACATTCAGTACTTC. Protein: CASSLTGWGLAKNIQYF.

The CDR3 sequence is CASSNRGPNYGYTF. Here the CDR3 DNA reads TGTGCCAGCAGCAACAGGGGGCCTAACTATGGCTACACCTTC. V is TRBV27 and J is TRBJ1-2, with TRBD1 matching 9 bases. With V trimmed by 6 bases and J by 0 bases, 2 bases remained unmatched. The CDR3 has 14 amino acids. The germline V gene encodes CDR1 MNHEY and CDR2 SMNVEV (reference sequence).

The CDR3 coding sequence is TGTGCCAGCAGCCGGGACTCTCCTAGCTCCTACGAGCAGTACTTC. Amino acids: CASSRDSPSSYEQYF. The V and J genes are TRBV5-6 and TRBJ2-7, with TRBD2 as a possible D gene (6 bases). V lost 4 bases to trimming and J lost 0 bases, with 14 bases between them. The CDR3 is 15 residues long. Germline V gene sequence: CDR1 SGHDT, CDR2 YYEEEE.

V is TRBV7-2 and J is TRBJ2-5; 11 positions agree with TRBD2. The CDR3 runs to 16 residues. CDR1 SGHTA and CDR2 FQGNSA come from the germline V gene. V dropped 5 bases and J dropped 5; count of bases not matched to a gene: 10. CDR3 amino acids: CASSISGRAVRETQYF. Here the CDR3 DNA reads TGTGCCAGCAGCATTAGCGGGAGGGCCGTGAGGGAGACCCAGTACTTC.

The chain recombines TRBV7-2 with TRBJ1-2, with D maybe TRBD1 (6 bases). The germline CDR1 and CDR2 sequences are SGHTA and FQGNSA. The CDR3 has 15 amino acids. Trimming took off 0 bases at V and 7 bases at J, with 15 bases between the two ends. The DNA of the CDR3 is TGTGCCAGCAGCTTAGCTGTACAGGGAGTTGGTGGCTACACCTTC. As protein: CASSLAVQGVGGYTF.

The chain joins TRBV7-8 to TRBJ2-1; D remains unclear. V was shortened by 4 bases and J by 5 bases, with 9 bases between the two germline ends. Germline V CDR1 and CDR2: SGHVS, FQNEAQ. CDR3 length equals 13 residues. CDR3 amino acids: CASSYRGDNEQFF. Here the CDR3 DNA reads TGTGCCAGCAGCTATCGTGGCGACAATGAGCAGTTCTTC.

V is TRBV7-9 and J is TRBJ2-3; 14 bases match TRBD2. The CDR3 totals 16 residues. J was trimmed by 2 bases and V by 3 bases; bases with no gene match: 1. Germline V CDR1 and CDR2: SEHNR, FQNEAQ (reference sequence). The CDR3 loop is CASSLTSGRATDTQYF. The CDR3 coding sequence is TGTGCCAGCAGCTTGACTAGCGGGAGGGCCACAGATACGCAGTATTTT.

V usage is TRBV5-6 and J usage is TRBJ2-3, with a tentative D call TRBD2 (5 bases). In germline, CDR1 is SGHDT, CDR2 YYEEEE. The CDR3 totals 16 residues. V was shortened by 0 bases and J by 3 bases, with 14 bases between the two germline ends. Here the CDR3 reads CASSLAASRATDTQYF. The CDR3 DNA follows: TGTGCCAGCAGCTTGGCTGCTAGCCGTGCTACAGATACGCAGTATTTT.

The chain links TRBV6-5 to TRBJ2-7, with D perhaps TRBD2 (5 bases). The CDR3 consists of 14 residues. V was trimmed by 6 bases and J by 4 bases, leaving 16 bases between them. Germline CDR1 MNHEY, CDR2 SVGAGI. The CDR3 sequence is CASRRREGRYEQYF. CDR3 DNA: TGTGCCAGCAGGAGGAGAGAGGGCCGGTACGAGCAGTACTTC.

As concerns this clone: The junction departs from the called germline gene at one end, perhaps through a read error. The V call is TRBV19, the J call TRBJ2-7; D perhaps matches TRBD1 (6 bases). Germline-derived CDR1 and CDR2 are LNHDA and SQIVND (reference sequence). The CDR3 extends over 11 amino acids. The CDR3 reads CASQGSSEQYF. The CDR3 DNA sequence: TGTGCCTCCCAGGGGTCCTCCGAGCAGTACTTC.

The CDR3: CASSRGAVGYEQYF. CDR3 nucleotide sequence: TGTGCCAGCAGCCGGGGGGCAGTGGGGTACGAGCAGTACTTC. This chain connects TRBV2 to TRBJ2-7, with D perhaps matching TRBD2 (7 bases). With 6 bases removed from V and 4 bases from J, the gap between germline ends came to 16 bases. The V gene's germline CDR1 is SNHLY and CDR2 FYNNEI. This CDR3 contains 14 residues.

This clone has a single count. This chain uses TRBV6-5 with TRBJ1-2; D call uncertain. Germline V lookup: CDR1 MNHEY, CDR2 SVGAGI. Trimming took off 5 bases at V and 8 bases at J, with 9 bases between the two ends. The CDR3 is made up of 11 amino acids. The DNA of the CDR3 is TGTGCCAGCAGTGATGGTAGGGGCTACACCTTC. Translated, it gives CASSDGRGYTF.

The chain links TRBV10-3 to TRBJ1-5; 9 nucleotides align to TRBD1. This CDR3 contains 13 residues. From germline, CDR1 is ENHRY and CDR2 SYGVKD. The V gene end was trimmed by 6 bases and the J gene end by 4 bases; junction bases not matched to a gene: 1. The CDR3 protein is CAIRGQGNQPQHF. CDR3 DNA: TGTGCCATCAGGGGACAGGGAAATCAGCCCCAGCATTTT.

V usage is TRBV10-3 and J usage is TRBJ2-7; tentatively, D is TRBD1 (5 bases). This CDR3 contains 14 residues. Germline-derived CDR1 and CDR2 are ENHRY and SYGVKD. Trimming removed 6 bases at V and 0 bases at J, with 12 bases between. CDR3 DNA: TGTGCCATCAGCGGGTCGGACACCTCCTACGAGCAGTACTTC. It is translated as CAISGSDTSYEQYF.

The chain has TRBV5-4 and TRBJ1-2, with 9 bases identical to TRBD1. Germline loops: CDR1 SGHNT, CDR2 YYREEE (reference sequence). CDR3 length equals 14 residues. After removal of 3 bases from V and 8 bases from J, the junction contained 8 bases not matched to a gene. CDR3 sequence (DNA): TGTGCCAGCAGCTGGGACAGGGTGGGAGGCGGCTACACCTTC. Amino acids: CASSWDRVGGGYTF.

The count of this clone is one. The CDR3 loop is CASSYSYGNQPQHF. Here the CDR3 DNA reads TGTGCCAGCAGTTACTCGTACGGGAATCAGCCCCAGCATTTT. The chain joins TRBV6-5 to TRBJ1-5; D is unclear. The CDR3 covers 14 residues. Germline V gene lookup returns CDR1 MNHEY and CDR2 SVGAGI. V lost 0 bases and J 4 bases, leaving 7 bases between the germline ends.

The CDR3 is CAWSGNYEQYF. DNA for the CDR3: TGTGCCTGGAGTGGGAACTACGAGCAGTACTTC. The V call is TRBV30, the J call TRBJ2-7; D ambiguous. The CDR3 spans 11 residues. Germline CDR1 is GTSNPN and CDR2 is SVGIG (reference sequence). Between the trimmed V and J ends, which lost 1 base and 3 bases, there was a span of 4 bases.

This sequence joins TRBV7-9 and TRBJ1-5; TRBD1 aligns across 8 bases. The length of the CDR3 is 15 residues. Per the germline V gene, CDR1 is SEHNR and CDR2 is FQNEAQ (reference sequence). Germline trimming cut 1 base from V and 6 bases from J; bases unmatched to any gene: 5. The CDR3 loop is CASSLGQGAPQPQHF. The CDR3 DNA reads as TGTGCCAGCAGCTTAGGGCAGGGGGCCCCTCAGCCCCAGCATTTT.

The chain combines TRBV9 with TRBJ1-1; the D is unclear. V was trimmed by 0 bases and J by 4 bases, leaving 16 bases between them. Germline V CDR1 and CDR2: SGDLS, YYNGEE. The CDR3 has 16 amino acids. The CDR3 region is CASSVDDGLRSTEAFF. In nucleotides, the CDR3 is TGTGCCAGCAGCGTAGATGACGGACTTAGAAGCACTGAAGCTTTCTTT.

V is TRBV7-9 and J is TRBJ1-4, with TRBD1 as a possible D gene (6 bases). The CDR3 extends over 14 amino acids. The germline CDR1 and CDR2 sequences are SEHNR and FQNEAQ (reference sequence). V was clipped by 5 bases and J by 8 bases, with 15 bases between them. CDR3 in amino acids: CASSPGGTYEKLFF. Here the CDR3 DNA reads TGTGCCAGCAGCCCTGGTGGGACATACGAAAAACTGTTTTTT.

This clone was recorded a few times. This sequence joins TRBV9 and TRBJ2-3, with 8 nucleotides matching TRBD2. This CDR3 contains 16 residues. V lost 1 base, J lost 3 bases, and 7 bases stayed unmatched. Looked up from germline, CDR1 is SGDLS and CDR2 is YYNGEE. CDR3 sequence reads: CASSVSSSGGTDTQYF. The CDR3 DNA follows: TGTGCCAGCAGCGTATCCTCCAGCGGGGGTACAGATACGCAGTATTTT.

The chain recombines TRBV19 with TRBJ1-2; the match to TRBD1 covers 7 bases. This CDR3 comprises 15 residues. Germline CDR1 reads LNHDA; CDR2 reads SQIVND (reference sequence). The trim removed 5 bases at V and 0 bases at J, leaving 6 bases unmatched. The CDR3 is CASSLGTAANYGYTF. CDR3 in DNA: TGTGCCAGTAGTCTCGGGACAGCTGCTAACTATGGCTACACCTTC.

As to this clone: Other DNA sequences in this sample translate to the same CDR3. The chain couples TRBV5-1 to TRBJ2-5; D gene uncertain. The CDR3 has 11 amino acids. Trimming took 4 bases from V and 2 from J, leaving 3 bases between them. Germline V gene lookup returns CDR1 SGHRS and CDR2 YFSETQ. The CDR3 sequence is CASSLQETQYF. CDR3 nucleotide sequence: TGCGCCAGCAGCCTACAAGAGACCCAGTACTTC. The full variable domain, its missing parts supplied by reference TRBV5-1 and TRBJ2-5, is KAGVTQTPRYLIKTRGQQVTLSCSPISGHRSVSWYQQTPGQGLQFLFEYFSETQRNKGNFPGRFSGRQFSNSRSEMNVSTLELGDSALYLCASSLQETQYFGPGTRLLVL.

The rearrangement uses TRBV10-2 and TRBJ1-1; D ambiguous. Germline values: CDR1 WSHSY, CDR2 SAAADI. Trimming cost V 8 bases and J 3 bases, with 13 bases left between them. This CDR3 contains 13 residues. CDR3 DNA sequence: TGCGCCAGCCGCGACGGGCCTGACACTGAAGCTTTCTTT. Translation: CASRDGPDTEAFF.

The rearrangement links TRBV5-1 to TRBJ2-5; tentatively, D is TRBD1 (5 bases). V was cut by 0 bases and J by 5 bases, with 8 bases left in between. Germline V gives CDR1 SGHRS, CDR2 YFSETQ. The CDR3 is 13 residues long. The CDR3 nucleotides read TGCGCCAGCAGCTTGGCAGGGTCCGAGACCCAGTACTTC. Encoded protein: CASSLAGSETQYF.

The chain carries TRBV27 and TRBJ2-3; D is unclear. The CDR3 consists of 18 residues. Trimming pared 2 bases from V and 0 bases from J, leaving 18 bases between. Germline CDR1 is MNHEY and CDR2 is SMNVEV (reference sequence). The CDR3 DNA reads TGTGCCAGCAGTTTAGTCCTCCGGGCAGGCCCGAGCACAGATACGCAGTATTTT. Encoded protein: CASSLVLRAGPSTDTQYF.